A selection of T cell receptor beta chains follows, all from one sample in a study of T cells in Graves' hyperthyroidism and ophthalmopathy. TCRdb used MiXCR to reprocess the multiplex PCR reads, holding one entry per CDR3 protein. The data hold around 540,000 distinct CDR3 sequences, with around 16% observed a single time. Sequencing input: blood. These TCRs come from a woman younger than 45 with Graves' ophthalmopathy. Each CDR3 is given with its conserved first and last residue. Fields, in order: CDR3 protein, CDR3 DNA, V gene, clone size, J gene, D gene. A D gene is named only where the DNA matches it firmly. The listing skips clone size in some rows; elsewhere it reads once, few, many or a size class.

CDR3: CASSQTSGRAYEQYF
DNA: TGCGCCAGCAGCCAAACTAGCGGGAGGGCCTACGAGCAGTACTTC
V: TRBV4-3
size: NA
J: TRBJ2-7
D: TRBD2

CDR3: CASSFLGPVAKNIQYF
DNA: TGTGCCAGCAGTTTTTTGGGTCCCGTAGCCAAAAACATTCAGTACTTC
V: TRBV28
size: NA
J: TRBJ2-4
D: NA

CDR3: CSARGPQSYEQYF
DNA: TGCAGTGCTAGAGGACCACAAAGCTACGAGCAGTACTTC
V: TRBV20-1
size: many
J: TRBJ2-7
D: NA

CDR3: CASSQGQNYGYTF
DNA: TGTGCCAGCAGTCAGGGACAGAACTATGGCTACACCTTC
V: TRBV28
size: NA
J: TRBJ1-2
D: TRBD1

CDR3: CSVELGVNTEAFF
DNA: TGCAGCGTTGAACTGGGGGTGAACACTGAAGCTTTCTTT
V: TRBV29-1
size: NA
J: TRBJ1-1
D: NA

CDR3: CSAPSGGGHEQFF
DNA: TGCAGTGCACCTAGCGGGGGGGGCCATGAGCAGTTCTTC
V: TRBV20-1
size: many
J: TRBJ2-1
D: TRBD2

CDR3: CASSGPGGKTYEQYF
DNA: TGTGCCAGCAGCGGCCCGGGAGGCAAGACCTACGAGCAGTACTTC
V: TRBV28
size: many
J: TRBJ2-7
D: TRBD2

CDR3: CASSQGRGKAKNIQYF
DNA: TGTGCCAGCAGTCAGGGCCGGGGGAAAGCCAAAAACATTCAGTACTTC
V: TRBV11-2
size: many
J: TRBJ2-4
D: NA

CDR3: CASSPPVSSYEQYF
DNA: TGTGCCAGCAGTCCCCCCGTCTCCTCCTACGAGCAGTACTTC
V: TRBV28
size: many
J: TRBJ2-7
D: NA

CDR3: CASSLTGLAGRETQYF
DNA: TGTGCCAGCAGTTTAACGGGACTAGCGGGACGAGAGACCCAGTACTTC
V: TRBV27
size: NA
J: TRBJ2-5
D: TRBD2

CDR3: CASSNRLVAVDTQYF
DNA: TGTGCCAGCAGTAACCGCCTGGTGGCTGTGGATACGCAGTATTTT
V: TRBV28
size: many
J: TRBJ2-3
D: NA

CDR3: CASSVGTGFGYTF
DNA: TGTGCCAGCAGCGTCGGGACAGGGTTTGGCTACACCTTC
V: TRBV9
size: NA
J: TRBJ1-2
D: TRBD1

CDR3: CASSEFSGTSADTQYF
DNA: TGTGCCAGCAGTGAATTTTCCGGGACAAGCGCAGATACGCAGTATTTT
V: TRBV6-1
size: many
J: TRBJ2-3
D: NA

CDR3: CASSFRAGASYEQYF
DNA: TGTGCCAGCAGCTTTAGAGCAGGGGCTAGCTACGAGCAGTACTTC
V: TRBV5-4
size: NA
J: TRBJ2-7
D: NA

CDR3: CASGRHSNQPQHF
DNA: TGTGCCAGCGGACGGCATAGCAATCAGCCCCAGCATTTT
V: TRBV6-1
size: NA
J: TRBJ1-5
D: NA

CDR3: CASSPRPGSTEAFF
DNA: TGCGCCAGCAGCCCGCGGCCGGGAAGCACTGAAGCTTTCTTT
V: TRBV5-1
size: NA
J: TRBJ1-1
D: NA

CDR3: CASSLVNRGETQYF
DNA: TGTGCCAGCAGTTTGGTCAACCGGGGAGAGACCCAGTACTTC
V: TRBV28
size: many
J: TRBJ2-5
D: NA

CDR3: CSGQAGKENEQFF
DNA: TGCAGCGGCCAGGCGGGGAAGGAAAATGAGCAGTTCTTC
V: TRBV29-1
size: NA
J: TRBJ2-1
D: NA

CDR3: CASSSLRAGMQFF
DNA: TGTGCCAGCAGTTCCCTCAGAGCGGGAATGCAGTTCTTC
V: TRBV28
size: many
J: TRBJ2-1
D: TRBD2

CDR3: CSARVGGRITDTQYF
DNA: TGCAGTGCTAGGGTCGGAGGGAGGATCACAGATACGCAGTATTTT
V: TRBV20-1
size: NA
J: TRBJ2-3
D: NA

CDR3: CASSPGLAGGELFF
DNA: TGTGCCAGCAGCCCCGGGCTAGCGGGTGGGGAGCTGTTTTTT
V: TRBV7-3
size: few
J: TRBJ2-2
D: TRBD2

CDR3: CASSPSGTNEKLFF
DNA: TGCGCCAGCAGCCCTTCTGGGACTAATGAAAAACTGTTTTTT
V: TRBV4-3
size: NA
J: TRBJ1-4
D: NA

CDR3: CASSHTGSGNTIYF
DNA: TGTGCCAGCAGCCATACGGGATCTGGAAACACCATATATTTT
V: TRBV28
size: few
J: TRBJ1-3
D: NA

CDR3: CASSIDWAGTGVETQYF
DNA: TGTGCCAGTAGTATAGATTGGGCCGGGACAGGGGTGGAGACCCAGTACTTC
V: TRBV19
size: NA
J: TRBJ2-5
D: TRBD1

CDR3: CASSPGREKLFF
DNA: TGTGCCAGTAGTCCCGGGAGGGAAAAACTGTTTTTT
V: TRBV19
size: few
J: TRBJ1-4
D: NA

CDR3: CSARDVRGRTYEQYF
DNA: TGCAGTGCTAGAGATGTTAGGGGGCGAACCTACGAGCAGTACTTC
V: TRBV20-1
size: few
J: TRBJ2-7
D: TRBD1

CDR3: CAWSPGDSYGYTF
DNA: TGTGCCTGGAGTCCCGGAGATAGCTATGGCTACACCTTC
V: TRBV30
size: many
J: TRBJ1-2
D: NA

CDR3: CATSRAPFGTGELFF
DNA: TGTGCCACCAGCAGAGCCCCTTTTGGCACCGGGGAGCTGTTTTTT
V: TRBV15
size: few
J: TRBJ2-2
D: NA

CDR3: CASSLGLFYNEQFF
DNA: TGCGCCAGCAGCTTGGGGCTATTTTACAATGAGCAGTTCTTC
V: TRBV5-1
size: NA
J: TRBJ2-1
D: NA

CDR3: CASSSDADTQYF
DNA: TGTGCCAGCAGCTCCGACGCAGATACGCAGTATTTT
V: TRBV7-2
size: many
J: TRBJ2-3
D: NA

CDR3: CASSGTGAGTGELFF
DNA: TGTGCCAGCAGTGGGACAGGGGCGGGGACCGGGGAGCTGTTTTTT
V: TRBV28
size: many
J: TRBJ2-2
D: TRBD1

CDR3: CASSQGDWGSLVGEQYF
DNA: TGCGCCAGCAGCCAAGGTGACTGGGGGAGCTTAGTTGGCGAGCAGTACTTC
V: TRBV4-3
size: NA
J: TRBJ2-7
D: NA

CDR3: CSAQKDRGLVRYTF
DNA: TGCAGTGCCCAGAAGGACAGGGGCCTTGTCCGCTACACCTTC
V: TRBV20-1
size: NA
J: TRBJ1-2
D: TRBD1

CDR3: CASSPPTSGNTIYF
DNA: TGTGCCAGCAGCCCTCCTACCTCTGGAAACACCATATATTTT
V: TRBV28
size: NA
J: TRBJ1-3
D: NA

CDR3: CATSIQGADDEQYF
DNA: TGTGCCACCAGCATCCAGGGGGCTGACGACGAACAGTACTTC
V: TRBV15
size: few
J: TRBJ2-7
D: TRBD1

CDR3: CASREGSYEQYF
DNA: TGTGCCAGCAGAGAGGGGAGCTACGAGCAGTACTTC
V: TRBV25-1
size: NA
J: TRBJ2-7
D: NA

CDR3: CASSSYRDFSYNSPLHF
DNA: TGTGCCAGCAGCTCGTACAGGGATTTCTCCTATAATTCACCCCTCCACTTT
V: TRBV5-8
size: NA
J: TRBJ1-6
D: NA

CDR3: CASRTSRADTQYF
DNA: TGTGCCAGCAGGACTAGCCGAGCAGATACGCAGTATTTT
V: TRBV12-3/TRBV12-4
size: few
J: TRBJ2-3
D: TRBD2

CDR3: CACGRSDVGTTNEKLFF
DNA: TGTGCCTGCGGACGGAGTGACGTGGGGACAACTAATGAAAAACTGTTTTTT
V: TRBV30
size: few
J: TRBJ1-4
D: NA

CDR3: CASSSDRAQFF
DNA: TGCGCCAGCAGCTCGGACAGGGCGCAGTTCTTC
V: TRBV5-1
size: NA
J: TRBJ2-1
D: TRBD1

CDR3: CASSLAAGTSAYEQYF
DNA: TGTGCCAGCAGCTTAGCTGCCGGGACTAGCGCCTACGAGCAGTACTTC
V: TRBV7-2
size: many
J: TRBJ2-7
D: TRBD2

CDR3: CASSFISQNIQYF
DNA: TGTGCCAGCAGTTTCATCAGCCAAAACATTCAGTACTTC
V: TRBV12-3/TRBV12-4
size: few
J: TRBJ2-4
D: NA

CDR3: CSADGLTSGRADTQYF
DNA: TGCAGTGCCGATGGATTGACTAGCGGGAGAGCAGATACGCAGTATTTT
V: TRBV20-1
size: NA
J: TRBJ2-3
D: TRBD2

CDR3: CASRTTRDGDTGELFF
DNA: TGTGCCAGCAGGACAACCAGGGACGGGGACACCGGGGAGCTGTTTTTT
V: TRBV12-3/TRBV12-4
size: NA
J: TRBJ2-2
D: NA

CDR3: CASSLGLQGTSNQPQHF
DNA: TGTGCCAGCAGCTTAGGACTCCAGGGGACGAGCAATCAGCCCCAGCATTTT
V: TRBV7-9
size: NA
J: TRBJ1-5
D: NA

CDR3: CASSVKWMLNYGYTF
DNA: TGTGCCAGCAGCGTCAAATGGATGCTGAACTATGGCTACACCTTC
V: TRBV11-2
size: many
J: TRBJ1-2
D: NA

CDR3: CASREGTGGSYEQYF
DNA: TGTGCCAGCAGGGAGGGGACAGGGGGCTCCTACGAGCAGTACTTC
V: TRBV12-3/TRBV12-4
size: many
J: TRBJ2-7
D: TRBD1

CDR3: CASKTLTGLFSTDTQYF
DNA: TGTGCCAGTAAAACTTTGACAGGGCTTTTCTCCACAGATACGCAGTATTTT
V: TRBV6-1
size: once
J: TRBJ2-3
D: TRBD1

CDR3: CASSSLAGAGPDTQYF
DNA: TGTGCCAGCAGCTCATTAGCGGGAGCGGGGCCAGATACGCAGTATTTT
V: TRBV7-2
size: few
J: TRBJ2-3
D: TRBD2

CDR3: CATSRDLGETQYF
DNA: TGTGCCACCAGCAGAGATCTAGGGGAGACCCAGTACTTC
V: TRBV15
size: NA
J: TRBJ2-5
D: NA

CDR3: CSATHRRGNYGYTF
DNA: TGCAGTGCTACTCATCGGCGGGGGAACTATGGCTACACCTTC
V: TRBV20-1
size: NA
J: TRBJ1-2
D: NA

CDR3: CAISPSPGTSGKSSYNEQFF
DNA: TGTGCCATCAGCCCGAGTCCCGGGACTAGCGGGAAGAGCTCCTACAATGAGCAGTTCTTC
V: TRBV10-3
size: many
J: TRBJ2-1
D: TRBD2

CDR3: CSASGYFTNEKLFF
DNA: TGCAGTGCTAGCGGTTACTTTACTAATGAAAAACTGTTTTTT
V: TRBV20-1
size: NA
J: TRBJ1-4
D: NA

CDR3: CSATGGEGDTQYF
DNA: TGCAGTGCTACAGGGGGCGAGGGGGATACGCAGTATTTT
V: TRBV20-1
size: many
J: TRBJ2-3
D: TRBD1

CDR3: CASSPRWRGRNEQFF
DNA: TGTGCCAGCAGCCCGCGGTGGAGGGGGCGGAATGAGCAGTTCTTC
V: TRBV13
size: many
J: TRBJ2-1
D: NA

CDR3: CSARPTGVDSPLHF
DNA: TGCAGTGCTAGACCTACAGGGGTGGATTCACCCCTCCACTTT
V: TRBV20-1
size: NA
J: TRBJ1-6
D: TRBD1

CDR3: CASSSTGAINEQFF
DNA: TGTGCCAGCAGCTCCACCGGGGCCATCAATGAGCAGTTCTTC
V: TRBV5-6
size: many
J: TRBJ2-1
D: NA

CDR3: CASELGGGYNEQFF
DNA: TGTGCCAGCGAACTTGGAGGAGGCTACAATGAGCAGTTCTTC
V: TRBV3-1
size: many
J: TRBJ2-1
D: NA

CDR3: CASSMVPGGYYGYTF
DNA: TGTGCCAGTAGTATGGTTCCAGGGGGCTACTATGGCTACACCTTC
V: TRBV19
size: NA
J: TRBJ1-2
D: TRBD1

CDR3: CASSLVMTTDTQYF
DNA: TGCGCCAGCAGCTTGGTAATGACCACAGATACGCAGTATTTT
V: TRBV5-1
size: few
J: TRBJ2-3
D: NA